Reported below is one T cell receptor beta chain. Antigen specificity is unknown. Sequencing was performed with immunoSEQ multiplex PCR; in TCRdb, only in-frame clones are kept and a portion is missing. The profile covers about 67,000 clones, with around four fifths appearing a single time and roughly 6% taken by the ten largest. CDR3 length: 16 amino acids. V was clipped by 3 bases and J by 0 bases, with 11 bases between them. Germline CDR1 is SGHAT and CDR2 is FQNNGV. This specimen belongs to a study of PD-1 blockade in mismatch repair-deficient tumors. Every patient had mismatch repair deficiency by PCR or immunohistochemistry. General study results and limits: Tumor-resident clones, often undetectable pretreatment in blood, expanded then contracted after pembrolizumab.

This chain connects TRBV11-2 to TRBJ2-2; tentative D call: TRBD1 (6 bases). Specimen: peripheral blood, collected 2 weeks after starting pembrolizumab. The TCR sequence derives from an adult with mismatch repair-deficient cancer. This CDR3 is CASSLGWTANTGELFF. The CDR3 DNA is TGTGCCAGCAGCTTGGGATGGACAGCGAACACCGGGGAGCTGTTTTTT.